This is a list of T cell receptor beta chains from one sample in a study of graft-versus-host responses after intestinal transplantation. No antigen has been identified for these receptors. Assay used: immunoSEQ multiplex PCR; TCRdb lists only in-frame clones, some missing. The top ten hold roughly 4% of the sample, which has tens of thousands of clones, nearly 90% seen once. The starting material was unstimulated CD8+ T cells sorted from spleen or lymph node cells, obtained before transplant. Source of these receptors: a human donor who was the organ donor for an intestinal transplant. Each CDR3 is given with its conserved first and last residue. D genes are given only for firm matches. Clone size appears in some rows only: once, few, many, or a class for an expanded clone.

d_gene,abundance,j_gene,v_gene,CDR3aa,CDR3nt
-,-,TRBJ1-1,TRBV7-9,CASSFEDTTGTTEAFF,TGTGCCAGCAGCTTCGAGGATACCACAGGGACCACTGAAGCTTTCTTT
-,-,TRBJ1-1,TRBV5-6,CASSLDTNTEAFF,TGTGCCAGCAGCTTGGACACGAACACTGAAGCTTTCTTT
-,-,TRBJ2-1,TRBV4-1,CASSQVLGSSYNEQFF,TGCGCCAGCAGCCAAGTCTTGGGGAGCTCCTACAATGAGCAGTTCTTC
-,few,TRBJ2-1,TRBV4-3,CASSQDPRAPHNEQFF,TGCGCCAGCAGCCAAGATCCCAGGGCCCCTCACAATGAGCAGTTCTTC
TRBD1,-,TRBJ1-5,TRBV4-3,CASSHQTGQGNQPQHF,TGCGCCAGCAGCCATCAAACCGGACAGGGTAATCAGCCCCAGCATTTT
-,-,TRBJ2-3,TRBV6-6,CASSYLRTDTQYF,TGTGCCAGCAGTTACCTACGCACAGATACGCAGTATTTT
-,-,TRBJ1-2,TRBV25-1,CASSDYFRNYGYTF,TGTGCCAGCAGTGATTACTTTCGGAACTATGGCTACACCTTC
-,-,TRBJ1-2,TRBV29-1,CSVEKGNYGYTF,TGCAGCGTTGAAAAGGGGAACTATGGCTACACCTTC
-,once,TRBJ1-1,TRBV19,CASSEDWSREAFF,TGTGCCAGTAGCGAGGACTGGAGCAGGGAAGCTTTCTTT
TRBD1,-,TRBJ1-2,TRBV2,CASTPTGEWSWGYTF,TGTGCCAGCACCCCGACAGGGGAGTGGAGTTGGGGCTACACCTTC
TRBD1,-,TRBJ2-1,TRBV7-8,CASSSPGQGHDEQFF,TGTGCCAGCAGCTCCCCGGGACAGGGGCACGATGAGCAGTTCTTC
TRBD2,-,TRBJ2-1,TRBV4-2,CASSLRPISGGSSYNEQFF,TGTGCCAGCAGCCTCAGGCCTATAAGCGGGGGTTCCTCCTACAATGAGCAGTTCTTC
-,-,TRBJ1-1,TRBV5-6,CASSLASEAFF,TGTGCCAGCAGCTTGGCCTCTGAAGCTTTCTTT
TRBD2,-,TRBJ2-3,TRBV28,CASSPRTSGAADTQYF,TGTGCCAGCAGTCCGAGGACTAGCGGGGCGGCAGATACGCAGTATTTT
TRBD2,-,TRBJ2-1,TRBV2,CASTEEPGGADEQFF,TGTGCCAGCACCGAGGAGCCGGGGGGGGCTGATGAGCAGTTCTTC
-,once,TRBJ2-2,TRBV6-1,CASSDSVFNTGELFF,TGTGCCAGCAGTGATTCGGTCTTCAACACCGGGGAGCTGTTTTTT
TRBD1,-,TRBJ1-2,TRBV15,CATQHRGLANYGYTF,TGTGCCACCCAACACAGGGGATTAGCTAACTATGGCTACACCTTC
-,-,TRBJ1-5,TRBV30,CAWSHDSNQPQHF,TGTGCCTGGAGTCACGACAGTAATCAGCCCCAGCATTTT
TRBD2,once,TRBJ2-5,TRBV6-5,CASSYAGGLQETQYF,TGTGCCAGCAGTTACGCGGGGGGGTTACAAGAGACCCAGTACTTC
-,-,TRBJ2-1,TRBV6-5,CASSSLWGPEQFF,TGTGCCAGCAGTTCGTTGTGGGGGCCTGAGCAGTTCTTC
-,once,TRBJ2-2,TRBV25-1,CASSVERETGELFF,TGTGCCAGCAGTGTGGAGAGAGAGACCGGGGAGCTGTTTTTT
-,-,TRBJ1-2,TRBV28,CASSFYAEPIDGYTF,TGTGCCAGCAGTTTCTACGCGGAACCCATCGATGGCTACACCTTC
TRBD1,once,TRBJ1-2,TRBV28,CASISGTVATYGYTF,TGTGCCAGCATCTCCGGGACAGTGGCCACCTATGGCTACACCTTC
TRBD1,-,TRBJ2-2,TRBV10-3,CAIRPTGGEPSPGELFF,TGTGCCATCAGACCAACAGGGGGAGAACCATCGCCCGGGGAGCTGTTTTTT
-,-,TRBJ2-1,TRBV12-5,CASGPGVYNEQFF,TGTGCCAGTGGTCCGGGGGTTTACAATGAGCAGTTCTTC
TRBD1,-,TRBJ1-4,TRBV6-1,CAELRTGANEKLFF,TGTGCCGAACTTCGGACAGGGGCCAATGAAAAACTGTTTTTT